These 18 T cell receptor beta chains were all obtained from the same sample, sequenced in a study of blood T cells in healthy people across ages. Primed by a sample-barcoded 5' primer and a J-beta primer mix, a second PCR proceeded for about 6 to 12 cycles. TCRdb itself ran the 5' RACE reads through MiXCR, one entry per CDR3 protein. The top ten hold roughly 26% of the sample, which has roughly 730,000 distinct CDR3 sequences, roughly 50% seen once. The sample comprised blood. Receptor source: a man in his forties or fifties in good health.

This clonotype was seen a few times. A much larger clone lies one base from this, so it may be a read error. The gene calls are TRBV29-1 and TRBJ2-2; possible D gene TRBD2, 5 bases. The germline gives CDR1 SQVTM, CDR2 ANQGSEA. V lost 3 bases and J lost 3, with 14 bases in between. This CDR3 has 15 amino acids. CDR3 amino acids: CSVDFGRVYTGELFF. CDR3 bases: TGCAGCGTTGATTTTGGGAGAGTTTACACCGGGGAGCTGTTTTTT.

In its sample, this clonotype was seen a few times. The gene calls are TRBV5-1 and TRBJ2-4; 8 nucleotides agree with TRBD1. V shed 1 base, J shed 1 base, and the junction held 7 bases outside the gene matches. This CDR3 comprises 17 residues. CDR1 and CDR2 (germline): SGHRS, YFSETQ. DNA of the CDR3: TGCGCCAGCAGCTTGCAGGGGGCGAGTAGGGCCAAAAACATTCAGTACTTC. Translating it yields CASSLQGASRAKNIQYF.

The V and J genes are TRBV7-2 and TRBJ2-3; 14 nucleotides align to TRBD2. Germline V lookup: CDR1 SGHTA, CDR2 FQGNSA. V lost 3 bases and J lost 6; bases outside the gene matches: 5. This CDR3 region has 16 residues. The CDR3 spells CASSLLGLAGADTQYF. The CDR3 nucleotides read TGTGCCAGCAGCTTGCTGGGACTAGCGGGAGCGGATACGCAGTATTTT. The full variable domain, its missing parts supplied by reference TRBV7-2 and TRBJ2-3, is GAGVSQSPSNKVTEKGKDVELRCDPISGHTALYWYRQSLGQGLEFLIYFQGNSAPDKSGLPSDRFSAERTGGSVSTLTIQRTQQEDSAVYLCASSLLGLAGADTQYFGPGTRLTVL.

The rearrangement links TRBV27 to TRBJ1-5; no definite D call. Germline CDR1 MNHEY, CDR2 SMNVEV (reference sequence). The V and J ends lost 11 bases and 6 bases respectively, with 20 bases between them. The CDR3 spans 14 residues. This CDR3 is CASSAVEGGQPQHF. CDR3 nucleotides: TGTGCCTCCAGTGCGGTGGAGGGCGGTCAGCCCCAGCATTTT.

This chain links TRBV29-1 with TRBJ2-3; 11 bases match TRBD2. In germline, CDR1 is SQVTM, CDR2 ANQGSEA. This CDR3 contains 14 residues. J was trimmed by 2 bases and V by 6 bases; bases with no gene match: 4. The CDR3 nucleotides read TGCAGCGTAGCACTAGCGGGGGCCACAGATACGCAGTATTTT. This translates into CSVALAGATDTQYF.

Remarks on this clonotype: Mismatch with germline at one junction end may stem from a read error. The chain employs TRBV27 and TRBJ2-1; D is unclear. The last part of the DNA fits TRBJ2-7 better; the J call may be wrong. The CDR3 sequence is 13 residues long. The germline gives CDR1 MNHEY, CDR2 SMNVEV (reference sequence). For the CDR3, the DNA is TGTGCCGGCAGTTTGGGCAGCACCTACGAGCAGTACTTC. Its translation: CAGSLGSTYEQYF.

V is TRBV9 and J is TRBJ2-1, with 8 positions matching TRBD2. This CDR3 region has 14 residues. Trimming cost V 0 bases and J 5 bases; bases outside gene matches: 1. The germline V gene encodes CDR1 SGDLS and CDR2 YYNGEE. CDR3 bases: TGTGCCAGCAGCGTAGTACTAGCGGACAATGAGCAGTTCTTC. This gives the protein CASSVVLADNEQFF.

This clonotype was detected only once. J is TRBJ2-3 and V is TRBV15; D not certain. With 4 bases removed from V and 1 base from J, the gap between germline ends came to 3 bases. Germline lookup yields CDR1 LNHNV and CDR2 YYDKDF (reference sequence). CDR3 length: 12 residues. The CDR3 protein is CATSTRTDTQYF. CDR3 sequence (DNA): TGTGCCACCAGCACCCGCACAGATACGCAGTATTTT.

The V call is TRBV4-2, the J call TRBJ1-4, with D possibly TRBD1 on 5 matching bases. The CDR3 runs 16 residues. V was cut by 0 bases and J by 5 bases, with 13 bases left in between. Per germline, CDR1 LGHNA and CDR2 YNFKEQ. The CDR3 loop is CASSQDPRGGNEKLFF. Here the CDR3 DNA reads TGTGCCAGCAGCCAAGATCCCCGGGGCGGAAATGAAAAACTGTTTTTT.

The rearrangement joins TRBV12-3 or TRBV12-4 to TRBJ1-5; D unclear. This CDR3 spans 14 amino acids. Trimming left V 2 bases short and J 4 bases short, with 9 bases between. The chain's CDR3 is CASSLNGENQPQHF. CDR3 in DNA: TGTGCCAGCAGTTTAAACGGGGAGAATCAGCCCCAGCATTTT.

The chain combines TRBV28 with TRBJ1-5; tentative D call: TRBD1 (6 bases). Trimming took 3 bases from V and 0 from J, leaving 15 bases between them. CDR3 length: 17 residues. Germline-derived CDR1 and CDR2 are MDHEN and SYDVKM. CDR3 sequence: CASSLTGGGYSNQPQHF. CDR3 coding DNA: TGTGCCAGCAGTTTGACAGGAGGGGGATATAGCAATCAGCCCCAGCATTTT.

This clonotype was seen a handful of times. The V and J genes are TRBV5-1 and TRBJ2-4, with 7 bases aligning to TRBD2. The CDR3 spans 14 residues. Germline V gene lookup returns CDR1 SGHRS and CDR2 YFSETQ. The V gene end was trimmed by 5 bases and the J gene end by 2 bases; junction bases not matched to a gene: 4. CDR3 DNA: TGCGCCAGCAGTTCAGGGACTACCAAAAACATTCAGTACTTC. Translation gives CASSSGTTKNIQYF.

Regarding this clonotype: The germline gene is not matched at one end of the junction; a read error may be the cause. This chain connects TRBV29-1 to TRBJ2-2, with 9 bases matching TRBD2. This CDR3 contains 14 residues. The germline V gene encodes CDR1 SQVTM and CDR2 ANQGSEA. CDR3 DNA sequence: TGCAGTGTTGAGGCGGGAGGGCCTACCGGGGAGCTGTTTTTT. It encodes CSVEAGGPTGELFF.

This clonotype was observed a few times. The J gene is TRBJ2-7, the V gene TRBV20-1, with 7 bases that match TRBD2. Trimming took 6 bases from V and 2 from J; bases not matched to a gene: 7. The CDR3 totals 13 residues. Germline-derived CDR1 and CDR2 are DFQATT and SNEGSKA (reference sequence). The CDR3 DNA is TGCAGTGCGAAAGCGGGGAGGGCCTACGAGCAGTACTTC. It specifies CSAKAGRAYEQYF.

J is TRBJ1-3 and V is TRBV12-3 or TRBV12-4; D is possibly TRBD1 (6 bases). The CDR3 covers 14 residues. V was clipped by 6 bases and J by 0 bases, with 9 bases between them. The chain's CDR3 is CASSPQGSGNTIYF. CDR3 DNA: TGTGCCAGCAGCCCACAGGGCTCTGGAAACACCATATATTTT.

The rearrangement joins TRBV12-5 to TRBJ2-2; D possibly corresponds to TRBD2 (5 bases). Germline V gene sequence: CDR1 LGHNT, CDR2 FRNRAP. The ends were cut back, 6 bases at V and 6 bases at J, with 14 bases in the middle. The CDR3 has 14 residues. CDR3 sequence (DNA): TGTGCTAGTGGCCATACGGGGTCGTCCGGGGAGCTGTTTTTT. This gives the protein CASGHTGSSGELFF.

A few counts support this clonotype. The chain is built from TRBV7-9 and TRBJ2-5; D might be TRBD1 or TRBD2, each matching 6 bases. The length of the CDR3 is 15 residues. Germline V gene sequence: CDR1 SEHNR, CDR2 FQNEAQ (reference sequence). Trimming removed 4 bases from V and 4 bases from J, with 16 bases in between. The CDR3 DNA reads as TGTGCCAGCAGCTCTTCTGGGGGGCGCATAGAGACCCAGTACTTC. This encodes CASSSSGGRIETQYF.

This rearrangement joins TRBV14 to TRBJ1-4; D gene unclear. Germline CDR1 reads SGHDN; CDR2 reads FVKESK. This CDR3 spans 15 amino acids. Trimming removed 1 base from V and 6 bases from J, with 12 bases in between. The CDR3 DNA sequence: TGTGCCAGCAGCCAAGTCGCGCGGGTGGATGAAAAACTGTTTTTT. It codes for CASSQVARVDEKLFF. Full variable domain (remainder filled in from reference TRBV14 and TRBJ1-4): EAGVTQFPSHSVIEKGQTVTLRCDPISGHDNLYWYRRVMGKEIKFLLHFVKESKQDESGMPNNRFLAERTGGTYSTLKVQPAELEDSGVYFCASSQVARVDEKLFFGSGTQLSVL.